A selection of T cell receptor beta chains follows, all from one sample in a study of blood T cells in healthy people across ages. TCRdb fed the 5' RACE reads into MiXCR, producing one record per CDR3 protein. This table holds some 1.5 million distinct CDR3 sequences, approximately 39% found once. Sequenced input: blood. These TCRs come from a woman aged 18-29 years in good health. Each CDR3 is given with its conserved first and last residue. D genes are given only for firm matches. Clone sizes are given selectively: once, few, many, or a class where the clone is expanded.

D gene,clone size,J gene,V gene,CDR3 DNA,CDR3 protein
TRBD1,.,TRBJ2-1,TRBV10-3,TGTGCCACCCAACGGGGGACAGGGTACAATGAGCAGTTCTTC,CATQRGTGYNEQFF
.,.,TRBJ2-5,TRBV7-8,TGTGCCAGCAGCTTCCCATTGACCCGAGGAGAGACCCAGTACTTC,CASSFPLTRGETQYF
TRBD2,.,TRBJ2-7,TRBV29-1,TGCAGCGTGTTAGCGGGAGGGCCTTCCTACGAGCAGTACTTC,CSVLAGGPSYEQYF
TRBD2,.,TRBJ2-5,TRBV9,TGTGCCAGCAGCCTAGGGACTAGCGGGCCCAATGAGCAGTACTTC,CASSLGTSGPNEQYF
.,few,TRBJ2-3,TRBV12-3/TRBV12-4,TGTGCCAGCAGCACCCGGGACCCTTCAGATACGCAGTATTTT,CASSTRDPSDTQYF
TRBD2,.,TRBJ2-7,TRBV20-1,TGCAGTGCTAGAGATCCTGGCGGGAGTATTTCCTACGAGCAGTACTTC,CSARDPGGSISYEQYF
TRBD1,.,TRBJ1-1,TRBV12-3/TRBV12-4,TGTGCCAGCAGTTTCCAGGGGGTAGCTGAAGCTTTCTTT,CASSFQGVAEAFF
.,.,TRBJ1-2,TRBV20-1,TGCAGTGCACTGGACAGAGGGAACTATGGCTACACCTTC,CSALDRGNYGYTF
.,few,TRBJ2-1,TRBV24-1,TGTGCCACCAGTGATTCCCTGAGCAGGAGAGTTGAGCAGTTCTTC,CATSDSLSRRVEQFF
.,.,TRBJ1-2,TRBV7-2,TGTGCCAGCAGTGACACATCCGCCTATGGCTACACCTTC,CASSDTSAYGYTF
.,.,TRBJ1-2,TRBV6-5,TGTGCCAGCCGCCGGACAGTAACAAACTATGGCTACACCTTC,CASRRTVTNYGYTF
.,.,TRBJ2-5,TRBV21-1,TGTACCAGCAGCAAAGCGTCCGGGGAACAGTACTTC,CTSSKASGEQYF
TRBD1,once,TRBJ2-7,TRBV2,TGTGCCAGCAGAATGCCAGGGGGTCTCTACGAGCAGTACTTC,CASRMPGGLYEQYF
.,.,TRBJ2-7,TRBV25-1,TGTGCCAGCAGCGCCTACGGTGGCGAGCAGTACTTC,CASSAYGGEQYF
.,.,TRBJ1-5,TRBV6-2/TRBV6-3,TGTGCCACCCTTACAGGGTCCGGGTTTCAGCCCCAGCATTTT,CATLTGSGFQPQHF
TRBD1,.,TRBJ1-6,TRBV12-3/TRBV12-4,TGTGCCAGTACCGGGACAGTTAATTCACCCCTCCACTTT,CASTGTVNSPLHF
TRBD1,.,TRBJ2-1,TRBV12-3/TRBV12-4,TGTGCCAGCAGTTTCCCCCCTCGGACAGGGAGGAATGAGCAGTTCTTC,CASSFPPRTGRNEQFF
.,.,TRBJ1-4,TRBV29-1,TGCAGCGTTGAAGATATTGGGGAGGAAAAACTGTTTTTT,CSVEDIGEEKLFF
.,.,TRBJ2-2,TRBV12-3/TRBV12-4,TGTGCCAGCAGTATCACTGGCGGGGAGCTGTTTTTT,CASSITGGELFF
TRBD1,.,TRBJ2-1,TRBV7-2,TGTGCCAGCTCAGGGGGCCTGTGGAATGAGCAGTTCTTC,CASSGGLWNEQFF
.,.,TRBJ2-2,TRBV25-1,TGTGCCAGCAGCCGGGGCGCAGGGCCGAACACCGGGGAGCTGTTTTTT,CASSRGAGPNTGELFF
.,many,TRBJ2-1,TRBV5-5,TGTGCCAGCAGCTTGGAATGGAACCCCTACAATGAGCAGTTCTTC,CASSLEWNPYNEQFF
.,.,TRBJ1-2,TRBV6-2/TRBV6-3,TGTGCCAGCAGTGACAGGAGTACTAACTATGGCTACACCTTC,CASSDRSTNYGYTF
.,.,TRBJ2-3,TRBV11-1,TGTGCCAGCAGCTTCCAGTCGGAGCTAGATACGCAGTATTTT,CASSFQSELDTQYF
.,.,TRBJ1-2,TRBV12-3/TRBV12-4,TGTGCCAGCAGTCGGGGAGAGGGGAGCTATGGCTACACCTTC,CASSRGEGSYGYTF
.,.,TRBJ2-1,TRBV30,TGTGCCCGGAGTGTACAGGGGGGGTCCTACAATGAGCAGTTCTTC,CARSVQGGSYNEQFF
.,.,TRBJ2-1,TRBV21-1,TGTGCCAGCAGCAAAGTAAGCCTAGCGGGAGAATGGGAAAACAATGAGCAGTTCTTC,CASSKVSLAGEWENNEQFF
.,.,TRBJ1-6,TRBV4-2,TGTGCCTGCAGCCAACCCGGGTTTAATTCACCCCTCCACTTT,CACSQPGFNSPLHF
.,few,TRBJ1-4,TRBV20-1,TGCAGTGCTAGAGTCGGTGAAAAACTGTTTTTT,CSARVGEKLFF
.,.,TRBJ1-4,TRBV7-9,TGTGCCAGCAGCTTAAGAGGGGCTGAGAATAATGAAAAACTGTTTTTT,CASSLRGAENNEKLFF
.,once,TRBJ2-2,TRBV6-6,TGTGCCAGCAGTTATCGGGAGCGCGGGGAGCTGTTTTTT,CASSYRERGELFF
.,few,TRBJ2-1,TRBV4-3,TGCGCCAGCAGCCAAGGGAACAGAAACAATGAGCAGTTCTTC,CASSQGNRNNEQFF
.,few,TRBJ2-7,TRBV6-2/TRBV6-3,TGTGCCAGCAGTTACTCGAGGCTTTTACGCGAGCAGTACTTC,CASSYSRLLREQYF
.,few,TRBJ1-1,TRBV4-3,TGCGCCAGCAGCCAAGAGCGGGCATTGTACACTGAAGCTTTCTTT,CASSQERALYTEAFF
.,.,TRBJ2-5,TRBV7-9,TGTGCCAGCAGCCGAGACTCCGCGTCCCAAGAGACCCAGTACTTC,CASSRDSASQETQYF
TRBD2,once,TRBJ2-5,TRBV7-9,TGTGCCAGCAGCTTACGACTAGCGGGGGACTACAATGAGCAGTACTTC,CASSLRLAGDYNEQYF
.,.,TRBJ2-7,TRBV27,TGTGCCAGCAGTCCAAGAAGAAGCGAGTCCTACGAGCAGTACTTC,CASSPRRSESYEQYF
.,few,TRBJ2-5,TRBV25-1,TGTGCCAGCAGTGAAATAAGAGGCCAAGAGACCCAGTACTTC,CASSEIRGQETQYF
.,.,TRBJ1-5,TRBV19,TGTGCCAGTAGTATAGGAAAGGTGGGTCTGCAGCCCCAGCATTTT,CASSIGKVGLQPQHF
TRBD2,.,TRBJ2-1,TRBV7-2,TGTGCCAGCAGACTTTGGACTAGCGGGAGCCCAGAGACCCAGTTCTTC,CASRLWTSGSPETQFF
TRBD1,.,TRBJ1-2,TRBV10-3,TGTGCCATCTGGGGACAGGGAAGTTATGGCTACACCTTC,CAIWGQGSYGYTF
.,.,TRBJ2-7,TRBV12-3/TRBV12-4,TGTGCCAGCAGTTTACAGCGGCGAGTTTACGAGCAGTACTTC,CASSLQRRVYEQYF
TRBD1,.,TRBJ1-1,TRBV7-9,TGTGCCAGCAGCTCGGGACAGGGGGTCTCTGAAGCTTTCTTT,CASSSGQGVSEAFF
.,.,TRBJ1-2,TRBV27,TGTGCCAGCAGTTTGGGGAGCCACTATGGCTACACCTTC,CASSLGSHYGYTF
.,many,TRBJ2-1,TRBV21-1,TGTGCCAGCAAGGGAAGGGTAAGCTACGAGAGCAATGAGCAGTTCTTC,CASKGRVSYESNEQFF
.,few,TRBJ2-1,TRBV7-8,TGTGCCAGCAGCGTGACTGAGATCTCCTACAATGAGCAGTTCTTC,CASSVTEISYNEQFF
.,.,TRBJ1-5,TRBV6-5,TGTGCCAGCACTTCCACACAAGGGAACGGTCAGCCCCAGCATTTT,CASTSTQGNGQPQHF
.,few,TRBJ2-1,TRBV20-1,TGCAGTGCCTCCCAAGTGACCGTCAATGAGCAGTTCTTC,CSASQVTVNEQFF
.,.,TRBJ2-1,TRBV11-2,TGTGCCAGCAGCCGGGACGTTATCTCCTACAATGAGCAGTTCTTC,CASSRDVISYNEQFF
TRBD1,.,TRBJ1-6,TRBV7-2,TGTGCCAGCAGCTTAGTCGGGACAGGGATTGGGCTATCACCCCTCCACTTT,CASSLVGTGIGLSPLHF
.,.,TRBJ2-1,TRBV9,TGTGCCAGCAGCGTAGTGGCTGACTCCTACAATGAGCAGTTCTTC,CASSVVADSYNEQFF
TRBD1,few,TRBJ2-7,TRBV12-3/TRBV12-4,TGTGCCAGCAGGAAAACGTCGGCCAGGGGGCTTTACGAGCAGTACTTC,CASRKTSARGLYEQYF
.,.,TRBJ2-1,TRBV12-3/TRBV12-4,TGTGCCAGCACCAACCGTGAGGGGGGGTGGGAGCAGTTCTTC,CASTNREGGWEQFF
.,.,TRBJ2-3,TRBV12-3/TRBV12-4,TGTGCCAGCAGTTTAGAGCAAGGCTGGGCAGGTGTGCAGTATTTT,CASSLEQGWAGVQYF
.,.,TRBJ2-7,TRBV11-3,TGTGCCAGCAGCTTAGGAGCGGGCTCCCCTTCCTACGAGCAGTACTTC,CASSLGAGSPSYEQYF
.,few,TRBJ1-2,TRBV5-1,TGCGCCAGCAGCTTGAGCTGGGGAGGGAATGGCTACACCTTC,CASSLSWGGNGYTF
.,.,TRBJ2-3,TRBV4-3,TGCACCAGCAGCCAAGATACAGGCAGGAGCACAGATACGCAGTATTTT,CTSSQDTGRSTDTQYF
.,few,TRBJ2-7,TRBV12-5,TGTGCTAGCGTCCATTTGGCTATTTACGAGCAGTACTTC,CASVHLAIYEQYF
TRBD2,.,TRBJ2-7,TRBV20-1,TGCAGTGCTAGAGACTCTAGCGGACCCTACAATGAGCAGTACTTC,CSARDSSGPYNEQYF
.,few,TRBJ1-2,TRBV20-1,TGCAGTGCTCCTACTCAGGGTGTCGGTGGCTACACCTTC,CSAPTQGVGGYTF